This TCR beta chain was identified in a study of blood T cell repertoires in COVID-19. Study details: The United States, Italy and Spain provided the acute and convalescent COVID-19 samples. T cells, B-cell-depleted T cells, or PBMCs supplied cDNA or gDNA.

Germline V lookup: CDR1 KGHSH, CDR2 LQKENI. The CDR3 sequence is 17 residues long. Trimming cost V 3 bases and J 0 bases, with 17 bases left between them. Only in-frame clones appear in the TCRdb table, and some are missing; sequencing was by immunoSEQ multiplex PCR. The sample contains roughly 200,000 clones, about nine tenths of which appear only once. Input material: peripheral blood. V is TRBV18 and J is TRBJ1-1; D uncertain. The receptor was derived from a man over 45 with acute or convalescent COVID-19. In nucleotides, the CDR3 is TGTGCCAGCTCACCGGTAGAGGGAGTGGTAGTGAACACTGAAGCTTTCTTT. Its translation is CASSPVEGVVVNTEAFF.